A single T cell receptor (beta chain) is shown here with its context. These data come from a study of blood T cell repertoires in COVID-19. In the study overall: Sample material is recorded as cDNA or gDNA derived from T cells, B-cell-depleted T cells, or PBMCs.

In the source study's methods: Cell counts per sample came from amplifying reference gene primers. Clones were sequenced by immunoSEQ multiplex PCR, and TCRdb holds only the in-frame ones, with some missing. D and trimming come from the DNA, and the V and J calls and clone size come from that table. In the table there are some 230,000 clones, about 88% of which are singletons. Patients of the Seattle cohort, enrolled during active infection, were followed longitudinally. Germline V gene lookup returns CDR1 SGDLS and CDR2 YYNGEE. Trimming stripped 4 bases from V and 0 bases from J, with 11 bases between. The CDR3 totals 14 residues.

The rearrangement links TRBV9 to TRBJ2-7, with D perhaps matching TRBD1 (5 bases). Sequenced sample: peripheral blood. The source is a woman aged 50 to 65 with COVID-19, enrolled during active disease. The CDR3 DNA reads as TGTGCCAGCAGCCCCCAGGGCCTCTCCTACGAGCAGTACTTC. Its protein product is CASSPQGLSYEQYF. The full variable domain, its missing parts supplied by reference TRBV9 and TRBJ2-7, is DSGVTQTPKHLITATGQRVTLRCSPRSGDLSVYWYQQSLDQGLQFLIQYYNGEERAKGNILERFSAQQFPDLHSELNLSSLELGDSALYFCASSPQGLSYEQYFGPGTRLTVT.